Reported below is one T cell receptor beta chain. The antigen remains unidentified. Libraries were prepared by immunoSEQ multiplex PCR; TCRdb keeps only in-frame clonotypes and omits some of them. The sample contains tens of thousands of clones, approximately 88% of which appear only once. The data were obtained in a study of OX40 agonist ivuxolimab in advanced cancers. About the research overall: Partial responses occurred in three patients (one hepatocellular carcinoma, two cutaneous melanoma).

Germline V gives CDR1 SGDLS, CDR2 YYNGEE. Trimming removed 0 bases from V and 3 bases from J, with 12 bases in between. There are 15 residues in the CDR3. Study-level results: No antigen was identified for the clonally expanded peripheral T cells.

The clonotype originates from an adult with an advanced solid tumor such as melanoma, head and neck, liver or kidney cancer. The material was CD4+ or CD8+ T cells sorted from blood, obtained in a trial of the OX40 agonist ivuxolimab. This chain connects TRBV9 to TRBJ1-1; D is possibly TRBD1 (5 bases). This CDR3 reads CASSVEGARDTEAFF. CDR3 coding DNA: TGTGCCAGCAGCGTAGAAGGGGCGAGGGACACTGAAGCTTTCTTT. Together with reference TRBV9 and TRBJ1-1, the CDR3 gives the full variable domain: DSGVTQTPKHLITATGQRVTLRCSPRSGDLSVYWYQQSLDQGLQFLIQYYNGEERAKGNILERFSAQQFPDLHSELNLSSLELGDSALYFCASSVEGARDTEAFFGQGTRLTVV.